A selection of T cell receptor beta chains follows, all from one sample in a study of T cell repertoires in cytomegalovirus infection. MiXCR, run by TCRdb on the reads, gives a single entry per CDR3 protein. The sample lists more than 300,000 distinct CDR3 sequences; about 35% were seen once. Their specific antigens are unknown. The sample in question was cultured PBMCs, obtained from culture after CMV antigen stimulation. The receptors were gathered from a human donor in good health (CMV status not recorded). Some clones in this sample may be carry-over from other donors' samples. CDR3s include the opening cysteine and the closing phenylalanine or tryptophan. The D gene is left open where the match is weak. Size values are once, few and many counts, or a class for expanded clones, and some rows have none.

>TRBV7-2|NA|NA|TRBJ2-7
TGTGCCAGCAGCGCAACAGGCTACGAGCAGTACTTC
CASSATGYEQYF
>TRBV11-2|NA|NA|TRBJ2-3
TGTGCCAGCAGCTTAGATTTTCGGAGCTTCGGCTTGGATACGCAGTATTTT
CASSLDFRSFGLDTQYF
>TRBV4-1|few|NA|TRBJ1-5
TGCGCCAGCAGCCCCAGGGAAGAACCGCCCCAGCATTTT
CASSPREEPPQHF
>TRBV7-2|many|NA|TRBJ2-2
TGTGCCAGCAGCCGGACTACGAACACCGGGGAGCTGTTTTTT
CASSRTTNTGELFF
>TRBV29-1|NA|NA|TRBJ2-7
TGCAGCGTCCTTCACCCTGGGGAGCTAGGGGGGGGCGAGCAGTACTTC
CSVLHPGELGGGEQYF
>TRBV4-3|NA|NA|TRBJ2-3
TGCGCCAGCAGCCAAGATGGACTTCCCCAAGATACGCAGTATTTT
CASSQDGLPQDTQYF
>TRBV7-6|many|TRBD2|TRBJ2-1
TGTGCCAGCAGCTTAGGGGCTAGCGGGAACTCCTACAATGAGCAGTTCTTC
CASSLGASGNSYNEQFF
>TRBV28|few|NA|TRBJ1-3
TGTGCCAGCGACGGCGGGGTAAACACCATATATTTT
CASDGGVNTIYF
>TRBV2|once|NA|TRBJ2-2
TGTGCCAGCAGTAAGCGGGCGAACACCGGGGAGCTGTTTTTT
CASSKRANTGELFF
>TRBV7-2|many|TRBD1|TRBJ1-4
TGTGCCAGCAGCGCGGGACAGGGGGTAACTAATGAAAAACTGTTTTTT
CASSAGQGVTNEKLFF
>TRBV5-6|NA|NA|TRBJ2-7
TGTGCCAGCAGCTTGAGCCTAGGCAGGCAGTACTTC
CASSLSLGRQYF
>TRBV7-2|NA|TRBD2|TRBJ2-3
TGTGCCAGCAGCTGGCGTGGCGGGAGGGTGGGAGATACGCAGTATTTT
CASSWRGGRVGDTQYF
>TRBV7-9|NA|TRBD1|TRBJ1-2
TGTGCCAGCAGCCAAGGACAGGGGAGTATCTATGGCTACACCTTC
CASSQGQGSIYGYTF
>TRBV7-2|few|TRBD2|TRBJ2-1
TGTGCCAGCAGCTTTAACAGCGGGAGTCTCGGTGAGCAGTTCTTC
CASSFNSGSLGEQFF
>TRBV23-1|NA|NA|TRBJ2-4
TGCGCCAGCAGTCAAGCAATAGCCAAAAACATTCAGTACTTC
CASSQAIAKNIQYF
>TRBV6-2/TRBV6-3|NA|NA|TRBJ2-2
TGTGCCAGCAGCCCAAACCGGGACCACACCGGGGAGCTGTTTTTT
CASSPNRDHTGELFF
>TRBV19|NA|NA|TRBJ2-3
TGTGCCACCGGCCGGACCACAGATACGCAGTATTTT
CATGRTTDTQYF
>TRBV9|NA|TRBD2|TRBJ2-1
TGTGCCAGCAGCGTTGGGACTAGCGGTAATGAGCAGTTCTTC
CASSVGTSGNEQFF
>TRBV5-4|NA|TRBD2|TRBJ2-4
TGTGCCAGCAGCACTAGCGGGAGGGCCGCCAAAAACATTCAGTACTTC
CASSTSGRAAKNIQYF
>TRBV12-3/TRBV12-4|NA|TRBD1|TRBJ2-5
TGTGCCAGCAGTATAGGACAGGGACAAGAGACCCAGTACTTC
CASSIGQGQETQYF
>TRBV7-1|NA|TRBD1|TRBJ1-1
TGTGCCAGCATCACTTCTACAGGGGGCGCACCTTTTCCTGAAGCTTTCTTT
CASITSTGGAPFPEAFF
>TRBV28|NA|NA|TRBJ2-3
TGTGCCAGCAGTTTCTATCTTCGTTTAGGCAGCACAGATACGCAGTATTTT
CASSFYLRLGSTDTQYF
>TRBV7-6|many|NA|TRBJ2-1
TGTGCCAGCAGCTCCCCCGCGGCTTCGGCCCGTAATGAGCAGTTCTTC
CASSSPAASARNEQFF
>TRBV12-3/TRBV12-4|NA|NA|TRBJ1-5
TGTGCCAGCAGTCCCCAGTCCCGGGCGGCGGGTCAGCCCCAGCATTTT
CASSPQSRAAGQPQHF
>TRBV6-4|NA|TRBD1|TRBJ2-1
TGTGCCAGCAGGGGGACAGGGCGAAATGAGCAGTTCTTC
CASRGTGRNEQFF
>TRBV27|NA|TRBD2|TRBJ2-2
TGTGCCAGCAGTTTAGTAGCGGGAGCCGACACCGGGGAGCTGTTTTTT
CASSLVAGADTGELFF
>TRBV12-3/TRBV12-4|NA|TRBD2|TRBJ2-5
TGTGCCAGCAGTTTAGTGGCGGGAGGAACGGAGACCCAGTACTTC
CASSLVAGGTETQYF
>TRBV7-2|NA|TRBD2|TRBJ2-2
TGTGCCAGCAGTCCTAGCGGGAGGATGGGGGAGCTGTTTTTT
CASSPSGRMGELFF
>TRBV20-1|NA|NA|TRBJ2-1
TGCAGTGCTAGATTGGACACCTACAATGAGCAGTTCTTC
CSARLDTYNEQFF
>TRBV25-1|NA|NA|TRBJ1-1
TGTGCCAGCAGTGGTGGGGCGAACTTGGGGGAGACTGAAGCTTTCTTT
CASSGGANLGETEAFF
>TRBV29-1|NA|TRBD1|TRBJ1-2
TGCAGCGGCCGGACAGGGACCTATGGCTACACCTTC
CSGRTGTYGYTF
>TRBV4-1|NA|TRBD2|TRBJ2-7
TGCGCCAGCAGCCAAGGAGGGACTAGCGGGATTTACGAGCAGTACTTC
CASSQGGTSGIYEQYF
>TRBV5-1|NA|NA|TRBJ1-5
TGCGCCAGCAGCCGGGGCACAAATCAGCCCCAGCATTTT
CASSRGTNQPQHF
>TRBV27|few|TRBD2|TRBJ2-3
TGTGCCAGCAGTTTAGGGCTAGCGGGAGGGCCTCTGTGGGCAGATACGCAGTATTTT
CASSLGLAGGPLWADTQYF
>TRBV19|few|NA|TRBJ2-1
TGTGCTTGCTCTGGACAGGGAGGTCGGCTAGCGGGACACAATGAGCAGTTCTTC
CACSGQGGRLAGHNEQFF
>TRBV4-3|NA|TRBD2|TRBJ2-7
TGCGCCAGCAGCCACCGACTAGCGGGAGGTCAAGAGCAGTACTTC
CASSHRLAGGQEQYF
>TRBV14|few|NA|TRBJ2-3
TGTGCCAGCAGCAAGAATGGGGGACTCCGCACAGATACGCAGTATTTT
CASSKNGGLRTDTQYF
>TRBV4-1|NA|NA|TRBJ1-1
TGCGCCAGCAGCCAGCCCATGGGGAACACTGAAGCTTTCTTT
CASSQPMGNTEAFF
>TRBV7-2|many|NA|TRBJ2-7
TGTGCCAGCAGCTTACTCGAAGCCTACGAGCAGTACTTC
CASSLLEAYEQYF
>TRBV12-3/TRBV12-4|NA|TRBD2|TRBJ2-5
TGTGCCAGCAGTCTAGCGGGAGGGAGCGAGACCCAGTACTTC
CASSLAGGSETQYF
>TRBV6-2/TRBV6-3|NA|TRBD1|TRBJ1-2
TGTGCCAGCGAACAGGGGCCTTTCCTCTCTAACTATGGCTACACCTTC
CASEQGPFLSNYGYTF
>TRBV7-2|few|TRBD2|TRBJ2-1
TGTGCCAGCAGCTTCCCACGCGGGAGGGCCACGTCGAATGAGCAGTTCTTC
CASSFPRGRATSNEQFF
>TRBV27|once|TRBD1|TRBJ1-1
TGTGCCAGCAGTCCCGGACAGGGCCCTGAAGCTTTCTTT
CASSPGQGPEAFF
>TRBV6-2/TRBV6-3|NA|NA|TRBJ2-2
TGTGCCAGCGCCCTAGGAAGGAGGACCGGGGAGCTGTTTTTT
CASALGRRTGELFF